Below, 15 T cell receptor beta chains from the same sample are listed, as sequenced in a study of T cell responses to AZD1222 COVID-19 vaccine. Assay: immunoSEQ multiplex PCR; the TCRdb copy retains only in-frame clones and omits some. Of around 70,000 clones detected, roughly 90% appear once; the ten largest clones hold 7.8%. This sample comprised peripheral blood, obtained on day 0 of AZD1222 vaccination. These receptors were obtained from an adult in good health.

Only one count was recorded for this clone. The chain joins TRBV9 to TRBJ2-5; the D is unclear. The CDR3 covers 13 residues. V was trimmed by 6 bases and J by 5 bases, leaving 14 bases between them. CDR1 and CDR2 (germline): SGDLS, YYNGEE. The CDR3 region is CASNPRPGETQYF. The CDR3 DNA reads TGTGCCAGCAACCCAAGGCCCGGGGAGACCCAGTACTTC.

The rearrangement links TRBV14 to TRBJ1-1, with TRBD1 matching 8 bases. The V gene end was trimmed by 4 bases and the J gene end by 1 base; junction bases not matched to a gene: 8. Germline loops: CDR1 SGHDN, CDR2 FVKESK. The CDR3 has 16 amino acids. CDR3 nucleotide sequence: TGTGCCAGCAGCCTGTGGACAGGGCTCGAGAACACTGAAGCTTTCTTT. It specifies CASSLWTGLENTEAFF.

J is TRBJ2-7 and V is TRBV19, with 12 bases identical to TRBD2. Germline loops: CDR1 LNHDA, CDR2 SQIVND (reference sequence). The CDR3 has 14 amino acids. The V and J ends lost 5 bases and 4 bases, in that order; junction bases with no gene match: 3. The CDR3 reads CASSFTSGRYEQYF. The CDR3 nucleotides read TGTGCCAGTAGTTTTACTAGCGGGAGGTACGAGCAGTACTTC.

V gene TRBV4-1 combines with J gene TRBJ1-1; tentative D call: TRBD1 (5 bases). This CDR3 has 15 amino acids. V lost 0 bases and J 5 bases, leaving 13 bases between the germline ends. Germline CDR1 reads MGHRA; CDR2 reads YSYEKL. Here the CDR3 DNA reads TGCGCCAGCAGCCAAGATAAGCAGGGCAGGACTGAAGCTTTCTTT. Protein product: CASSQDKQGRTEAFF.

The V and J genes are TRBV6-2 or TRBV6-3 and TRBJ1-2; 8 nucleotides agree with TRBD1. V shed 6 bases, J shed 4 bases, and the junction held 10 bases outside the gene matches. Germline CDR1 MNHEY, CDR2 SVGEGT. This CDR3 contains 15 residues. CDR3 DNA sequence: TGTGCCAGCAGCCCGCGCGGACAGGGCTCCTATGGCTACACCTTC. This encodes CASSPRGQGSYGYTF.

This clone was seen just once. J is TRBJ2-7 and V is TRBV7-2; 7 nucleotides line up with TRBD1. V dropped 5 bases and J dropped 4; count of bases not matched to a gene: 11. The CDR3 totals 15 residues. Germline V gene sequence: CDR1 SGHTA, CDR2 FQGNSA. As DNA, the CDR3 is TGTGCCAGCAGCCTTGGTGACAGGGTTCGGTACGAGCAGTACTTC. Translation gives CASSLGDRVRYEQYF.

The chain couples TRBV5-1 to TRBJ2-7, with 10 bases that match TRBD1. This CDR3 is built from 15 residues. The V gene end was trimmed by 4 bases and the J gene end by 7 bases; junction bases not matched to a gene: 11. The V gene's germline CDR1 is SGHRS and CDR2 YFSETQ. In DNA form, the CDR3 reads TGCGCCAGCAGCAATGACAGGGGGCTTGAGCGGGAGCAGTACTTC. This gives the protein CASSNDRGLEREQYF.

The chain links TRBV29-1 to TRBJ2-1; 10 nucleotides agree with TRBD2. Losses at the gene ends were 4 bases for V and 7 bases for J; bases not matched to a gene: 7. The CDR3 is 14 residues long. Germline CDR1 and CDR2: SQVTM and ANQGSEA. The CDR3 DNA follows: TGCAGCGTTGGTAGCGGGAGGACTGCAAATGAGCAGTTCTTC. Translation: CSVGSGRTANEQFF.

This chain connects TRBV3-1 (or the pseudogene TRBV3-2) to TRBJ2-5; 7 bases fit TRBD2. The CDR3 spans 14 residues. The junction had 7 bases not matched to a gene; V was cut back by 5 bases and J by 4 bases. Germline CDR1 is LGHDT and CDR2 is YNNKEL (reference sequence). The CDR3 nucleotides read TGTGCCAGCAGCAGGACTAGGGAAGGAGAGACCCAGTACTTC. Residues: CASSRTREGETQYF.

This chain connects TRBV2 to TRBJ1-6, with 7 bases identical to TRBD1. J gave up 6 bases and V 2 bases, and 4 bases lay outside the gene matches. The CDR3 sequence is 15 residues long. Germline lookup yields CDR1 SNHLY and CDR2 FYNNEI. CDR3 residues: CASSERTGGNSPLHF. For the CDR3, the DNA is TGTGCCAGCAGTGAACGGACAGGAGGTAATTCACCCCTCCACTTT.

The rearrangement links TRBV2 to TRBJ1-1; no clear D gene. Germline loops: CDR1 SNHLY, CDR2 FYNNEI. The CDR3 runs 14 residues. V gave up 7 bases and J gave up 0 bases, with 12 bases separating them. The CDR3 coding sequence is TGTGCCAGCACCAAAGCGGACTTGAACACTGAAGCTTTCTTT. Translating gives CASTKADLNTEAFF. Full variable domain (remainder filled in from reference TRBV2 and TRBJ1-1): EPEVTQTPSHQVTQMGQEVILRCVPISNHLYFYWYRQILGQKVEFLVSFYNNEISEKSEIFDDQFSVERPDGSNFTLKIRSTKLEDSAMYFCASTKADLNTEAFFGQGTRLTVV.

The rearrangement joins TRBV19 to TRBJ1-6, with D uncertain. The CDR3 sequence is 14 residues long. Trimming pared 3 bases from V and 7 bases from J, leaving 10 bases between. In germline, CDR1 is LNHDA, CDR2 SQIVND (reference sequence). The CDR3 DNA follows: TGTGCCAGTAGTATTGCACCGTTGAATTCACCCCTCCACTTT. Amino acid sequence: CASSIAPLNSPLHF.

In regard to this clone: This same CDR3 is encoded by further DNA sequences in the sample. The chain carries TRBV18 and TRBJ2-7; the D is unclear. Per germline, CDR1 KGHSH and CDR2 LQKENI. Trimming took off 3 bases at V and 7 bases at J, with 10 bases between the two ends. The CDR3 consists of 12 residues. CDR3 loop: CASSPLGREQYF. The DNA of the CDR3 is TGTGCCAGCTCACCCCTGGGTAGGGAGCAGTACTTC.

The chain recombines TRBV6-1 with TRBJ2-1; perhaps TRBD2 as D (5 bases). In germline, CDR1 is MNHNS, CDR2 SASEGT. V was clipped by 2 bases and J by 0 bases, with 11 bases between them. The CDR3 runs to 16 residues. Here the CDR3 DNA reads TGTGCCAGCAGTGAATGGCTTGGGAGCTCCTACAATGAGCAGTTCTTC. It encodes CASSEWLGSSYNEQFF.

This chain links TRBV9 with TRBJ2-2; unclear D gene. From germline, CDR1 is SGDLS and CDR2 YYNGEE. This CDR3 has 12 residues. The V end was cut by 0 bases, the J end by 6 bases, with 3 bases between. The CDR3: CASSVGSGELFF. The CDR3 coding sequence is TGTGCCAGCAGCGTAGGTTCCGGGGAGCTGTTTTTT.